Below, 2 T cell receptor beta chains from the same sample are listed, as sequenced in a study of blood T cell repertoires in COVID-19. Clones were read by immunoSEQ multiplex PCR, and TCRdb kept only the in-frame ones, dropping some. The sample lists a few hundred thousand clones, 80% to 90% occurring once. Material for sequencing was peripheral blood. The receptor source for this set is a woman aged 65 to 85 with acute or convalescent COVID-19.

At least ten counts were recorded for this clone. The rearrangement joins TRBV18 to TRBJ2-7; 8 positions agree with TRBD2. From germline, CDR1 is KGHSH and CDR2 LQKENI. The CDR3 consists of 15 residues. The ends lost 3 bases at V and 5 bases at J; junction bases unmatched: 9. CDR3 in amino acids: CASSPAGGRQDEQYF. The CDR3 bases are TGTGCCAGCTCACCGGCGGGGGGCAGACAGGACGAGCAGTACTTC.

This clone was detected only once. V gene TRBV30 combines with J gene TRBJ1-3; TRBD1 is a possible D gene (6 bases). CDR1 GTSNPN and CDR2 SVGIG come from the germline V gene (reference sequence). Trimming took 3 bases from V and 0 from J, leaving 12 bases between them. This CDR3 has 15 amino acids. CDR3 nucleotides: TGTGCCTGGAGGAGGGGGGGGAGCTCTGGAAACACCATATATTTT. It codes for CAWRRGGSSGNTIYF.